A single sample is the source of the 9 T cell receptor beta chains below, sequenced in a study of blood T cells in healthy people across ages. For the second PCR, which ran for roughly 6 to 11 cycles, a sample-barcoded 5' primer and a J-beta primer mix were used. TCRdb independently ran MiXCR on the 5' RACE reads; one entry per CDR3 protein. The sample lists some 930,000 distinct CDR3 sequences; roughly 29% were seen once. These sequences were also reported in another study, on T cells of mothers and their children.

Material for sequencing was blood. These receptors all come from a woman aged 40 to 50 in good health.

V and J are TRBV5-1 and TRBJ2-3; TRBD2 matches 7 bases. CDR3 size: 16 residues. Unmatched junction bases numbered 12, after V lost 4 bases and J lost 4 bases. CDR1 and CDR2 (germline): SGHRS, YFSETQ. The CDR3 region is CASSRVGGGSADTQYF. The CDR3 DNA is TGCGCCAGCAGCAGGGTAGGCGGCGGGAGCGCAGATACGCAGTATTTT.

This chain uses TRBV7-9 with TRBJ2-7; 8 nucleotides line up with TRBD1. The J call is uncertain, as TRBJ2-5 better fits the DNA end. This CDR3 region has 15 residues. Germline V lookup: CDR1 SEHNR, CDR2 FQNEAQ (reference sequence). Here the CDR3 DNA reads TGTGCCAGCAGCCCGGGACAGGCTACAAGGGAGACCCAGTACTTC. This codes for CASSPGQATRETQYF.

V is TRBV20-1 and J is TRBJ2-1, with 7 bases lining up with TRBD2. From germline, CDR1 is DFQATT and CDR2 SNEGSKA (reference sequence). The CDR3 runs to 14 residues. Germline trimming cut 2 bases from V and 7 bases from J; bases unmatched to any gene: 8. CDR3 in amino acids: CSARTRESLNEQFF. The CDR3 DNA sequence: TGCAGTGCTAGAACGCGGGAGAGTCTGAATGAGCAGTTCTTC.

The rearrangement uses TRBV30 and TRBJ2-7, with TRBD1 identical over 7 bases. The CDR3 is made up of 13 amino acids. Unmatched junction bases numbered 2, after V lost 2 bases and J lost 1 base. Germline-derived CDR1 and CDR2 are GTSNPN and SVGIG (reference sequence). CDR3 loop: CAWSRQGSYEQYF. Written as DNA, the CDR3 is TGTGCCTGGAGTAGACAGGGTTCCTACGAGCAGTACTTC.

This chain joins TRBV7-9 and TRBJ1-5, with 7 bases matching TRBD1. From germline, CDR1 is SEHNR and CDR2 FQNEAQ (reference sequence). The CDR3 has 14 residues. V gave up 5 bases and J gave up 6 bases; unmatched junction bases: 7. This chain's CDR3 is CASSLTTGAQPQHF. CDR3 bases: TGTGCCAGCAGCCTAACCACAGGGGCTCAGCCCCAGCATTTT.

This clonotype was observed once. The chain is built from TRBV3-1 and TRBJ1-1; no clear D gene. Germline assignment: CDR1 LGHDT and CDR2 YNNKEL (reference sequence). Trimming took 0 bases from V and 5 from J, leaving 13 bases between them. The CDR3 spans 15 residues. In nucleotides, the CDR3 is TGTGCCAGCAGCCAAGAGAGGGTTTATCGTACTGAAGCTTTCTTT. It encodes CASSQERVYRTEAFF.

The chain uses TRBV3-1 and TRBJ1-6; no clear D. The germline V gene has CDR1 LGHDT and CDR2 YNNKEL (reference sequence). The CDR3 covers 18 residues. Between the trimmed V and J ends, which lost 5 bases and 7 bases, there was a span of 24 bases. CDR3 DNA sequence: TGTGCCAGCAGCGGGTCGTTAGCGGATCATACCCTAAATTCACCCCTCCACTTT. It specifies CASSGSLADHTLNSPLHF. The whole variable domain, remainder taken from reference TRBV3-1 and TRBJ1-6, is DTAVSQTPKYLVTQMGNDKSIKCEQNLGHDTMYWYKQDSKKFLKIMFSYNNKELIINETVPNRFSPKSPDKAHLNLHINSLELGDSAVYFCASSGSLADHTLNSPLHFGNGTRLTVT.

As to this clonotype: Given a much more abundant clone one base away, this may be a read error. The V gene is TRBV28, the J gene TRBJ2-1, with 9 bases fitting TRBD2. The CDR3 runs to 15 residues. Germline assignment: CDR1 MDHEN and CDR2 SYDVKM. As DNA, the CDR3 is TGTGCCAGCAGTTTATACGGGACTAGCTACAATGAGCGGTTCTTC. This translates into CASSLYGTSYNERFF. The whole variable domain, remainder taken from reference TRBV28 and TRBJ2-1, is DVKVTQSSRYLVKRTGEKVFLECVQDMDHENMFWYRQDPGLGLRLIYFSYDVKMKEKGDIPEGYSVSREKKERFSLILESASTNQTSMYLCASSLYGTSYNERFFGPGTRLTVL.

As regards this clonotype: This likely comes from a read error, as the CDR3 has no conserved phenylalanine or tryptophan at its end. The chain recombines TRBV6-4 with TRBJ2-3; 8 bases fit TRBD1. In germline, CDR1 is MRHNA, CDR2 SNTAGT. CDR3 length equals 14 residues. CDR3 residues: CVSSEQGEADTQYV. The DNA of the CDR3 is TGTGTCAGCAGTGAACAGGGGGAAGCAGATACGCAGTATGTT.